This T cell receptor beta chain was identified in a study of Graves' ophthalmopathy and Graves' hyperthyroidism. Study results and caveats: Blood repertoires reportedly contained most expanded thyroid clonotypes above 0.001 frequency.

RNA transcripts yielded amplified TCR beta CDR3 regions. First-round RT-PCR employed HTBI primers, with a second-round multiplex PCR after it. Each CDR3 protein gets one entry after TCRdb re-called the multiplex PCR reads with MiXCR. Found here are 600,000 to 700,000 distinct CDR3 sequences, about 41% of them singletons; the top ten hold under 3.5%. Details on this clonotype: Antigen: not known.

CDR3 length equals 13 residues. The V and J ends lost 9 bases and 7 bases respectively, with 15 bases between them. CDR1 is SEHNR and CDR2 is FQNEAQ in the germline V gene (reference sequence). Donors with ophthalmopathy: moderate-to-severe activity, CAS ≥3, NOSPECS ≥4, duration under 3 months. Exclusion applied to patients with other autoimmune diseases, uncontrolled infections, pregnancy or lactation. The sequenced sample consisted of peripheral blood. V usage is TRBV7-9 and J usage is TRBJ1-4; a possible D gene is TRBD1 (5 bases). This TCR was recovered from an adult man with Graves' ophthalmopathy. CDR3 residues: CASIGTEGEKLFF. The CDR3 bases are TGTGCCAGTATCGGGACCGAGGGTGAAAAACTGTTTTTT.